Below are 14 T cell receptor beta chains sequenced from a single sample in a study of blood T cell repertoires in COVID-19 (TCRdb year 2020). Libraries were prepared through the immunoSEQ multiplex PCR assay. Entries here come from immuneACCESS through TCRdb and include only in-frame sequences with V and J called. Some clones fail to appear in such tables; in the studies checked, an unresolved V gene covers under half of the shortfall, and the cause of the remainder is unknown. The sample records 150,000 to 200,000 clones, around nine tenths of which are singletons. Less than 3% of the sample belongs to the ten largest clones. The material sequenced was peripheral blood. These receptors all stem from a man in his forties with active or convalescent COVID-19.

The gene calls are TRBV19 and TRBJ2-3; D perhaps matches TRBD1 (6 bases). Trimming cost V 6 bases and J 4 bases, with 14 bases left between them. The CDR3 consists of 14 residues. Germline lookup yields CDR1 LNHDA and CDR2 SQIVND (reference sequence). The CDR3 DNA sequence: TGTGCCAGTAGGCAGGGGACCCCAGCAGATACGCAGTATTTT. As protein: CASRQGTPADTQYF.

The rearrangement links TRBV2 to TRBJ2-5, with a weak D call TRBD2 (6 bases). Germline CDR1 SNHLY, CDR2 FYNNEI. V gave up 3 bases and J gave up 5 bases, with 13 bases separating them. The CDR3 has 14 residues. Here the CDR3 reads CASSELAGKETQYF. The CDR3 nucleotides are TGTGCCAGCAGTGAGTTGGCGGGGAAGGAGACCCAGTACTTC.

V gene TRBV29-1 combines with J gene TRBJ1-2, with 8 bases that match TRBD1. This CDR3 spans 12 amino acids. V lost 7 bases, J lost 7 bases, and 8 bases stayed unmatched. The germline V gene has CDR1 SQVTM and CDR2 ANQGSEA. CDR3 in DNA: TGCAGCGCCCTGACAGGGGTGGGTGGCTACACCTTC. Its translation is CSALTGVGGYTF. The full variable domain, rest sourced from reference TRBV29-1 and TRBJ1-2, is SAVISQKPSRDICQRGTSLTIQCQVDSQVTMMFWYRQQPGQSLTLIATANQGSEATYESGFVIDKFPISRPNLTFSTLTVSNMSPEDSSIYLCSALTGVGGYTFGSGTRLTVV.

The chain combines TRBV6-5 with TRBJ1-3; tentatively, D is TRBD1 (5 bases). The CDR3 has 16 amino acids. V dropped 4 bases and J dropped 2 bases, with 15 bases sitting between them. Germline CDR1 and CDR2: MNHEY and SVGAGI. In DNA, the CDR3 is TGTGCCAGCAGTTTGGGTCGGGGGAATACTGGAAACACCATATATTTT. It is translated as CASSLGRGNTGNTIYF.

The gene calls are TRBV19 and TRBJ1-2; unclear D gene. Germline V gives CDR1 LNHDA, CDR2 SQIVND (reference sequence). Trimming took 2 bases from V and 5 from J, leaving 12 bases between them. The CDR3 runs 14 residues. CDR3 sequence reads: CASSIQANFYGYTF. Written as DNA, the CDR3 is TGTGCCAGTAGTATACAGGCCAACTTTTATGGCTACACCTTC.

The rearrangement links TRBV7-6 to TRBJ2-2, with a weak D call TRBD1 (6 bases). Per germline, CDR1 SGHVS and CDR2 FNYEAQ. This CDR3 spans 17 amino acids. The V end lost 4 bases, the J end lost 0 bases, and 15 bases lay between the germline ends. CDR3: CASSYDRSGANTGELFF. CDR3 in DNA: TGTGCCAGCAGCTATGATCGGTCAGGGGCGAACACCGGGGAGCTGTTTTTT. Supplemented by reference TRBV7-6 and TRBJ2-2, the full variable domain reads GAGVSQSPRYKVTKRGQDVALRCDPISGHVSLYWYRQALGQGPEFLTYFNYEAQQDKSGLPNDRFSAERPEGSISTLTIQRTEQRDSAMYRCASSYDRSGANTGELFFGEGSRLTVL.

This clone has just one count. The chain uses TRBV27 and TRBJ2-2; D is undetermined. The germline gives CDR1 MNHEY, CDR2 SMNVEV (reference sequence). CDR3 size: 13 residues. The V end lost 6 bases, the J end lost 4 bases, and 9 bases lay between the germline ends. The CDR3 nucleotides are TGTGCCAGCAGGCGAGATGTCACCGGGGAGCTGTTTTTT. Its translation: CASRRDVTGELFF.

This clone was found once. The J gene is TRBJ1-1, the V gene TRBV28; D unresolved. Germline V lookup: CDR1 MDHEN, CDR2 SYDVKM. The CDR3 spans 11 residues. V was clipped by 4 bases and J by 3 bases, with 3 bases between them. CDR3 in amino acids: CASSSYTEAFF. The CDR3 nucleotides read TGTGCCAGCAGTTCCTACACTGAAGCTTTCTTT.

The chain links TRBV29-1 to TRBJ1-6; no clear D. Germline CDR1 is SQVTM and CDR2 is ANQGSEA. The CDR3 totals 14 residues. V lost 7 bases and J 6 bases, leaving 16 bases between the germline ends. The CDR3 spells CSAGLAGINSPLHF. DNA of the CDR3: TGCAGCGCCGGGTTGGCCGGGATTAATTCACCCCTCCACTTT.

The chain uses TRBV9 and TRBJ2-3, with D possibly matching TRBD2 (7 bases). Trimming left V 4 bases short and J 5 bases short, with 20 bases between. CDR1 and CDR2 from the germline V gene are SGDLS and YYNGEE. The CDR3 has 16 amino acids. The CDR3 bases are TGTGCCAGCAGCCCCAGCCGGGGGGCCCTTGGAGATACGCAGTATTTT. It translates to CASSPSRGALGDTQYF. Full variable domain (rest looked up from reference TRBV9 and TRBJ2-3): DSGVTQTPKHLITATGQRVTLRCSPRSGDLSVYWYQQSLDQGLQFLIQYYNGEERAKGNILERFSAQQFPDLHSELNLSSLELGDSALYFCASSPSRGALGDTQYFGPGTRLTVL.

The chain has TRBV5-6 and TRBJ1-5; D call uncertain. This CDR3 contains 13 residues. Per the germline V gene, CDR1 is SGHDT and CDR2 is YYEEEE. Trimming left V 0 bases short and J 4 bases short, with 5 bases between. The CDR3 DNA reads as TGTGCCAGCAGCTTGGACGGGAATCAGCCCCAGCATTTT. Protein product: CASSLDGNQPQHF. Combining the CDR3 with reference TRBV5-6 and TRBJ1-5 gives the whole variable domain DAGVTQSPTHLIKTRGQQVTLRCSPKSGHDTVSWYQQALGQGPQFIFQYYEEEERQRGNFPDRFSGHQFPNYSSELNVNALLLGDSALYLCASSLDGNQPQHFGDGTRLSIL.

The genes are TRBV18 and TRBJ1-1; TRBD1 is a possible D gene (5 bases). The CDR3 sequence is 14 residues long. V lost 6 bases and J 3 bases, leaving 14 bases between the germline ends. CDR1 is KGHSH, CDR2 LQKENI, per germline. The CDR3 nucleotides read TGTGCCAGCTCCGTTACAGGCTCCCACACTGAAGCTTTCTTT. This encodes CASSVTGSHTEAFF. The full variable domain, rest sourced from reference TRBV18 and TRBJ1-1, is NAGVMQNPRHLVRRRGQEARLRCSPMKGHSHVYWYRQLPEEGLKFMVYLQKENIIDESGMPKERFSAEFPKEGPSILRIQQVVRGDSAAYFCASSVTGSHTEAFFGQGTRLTVV.

The CDR3 DNA sequence: TGTGCCAGCAGCCAAGGGGACAGGGGGGGTCAGCCCCAGCATTTT. Protein sequence: CASSQGDRGGQPQHF. The chain carries TRBV3-1 (or the pseudogene TRBV3-2) and TRBJ1-5, with 11 bases lining up with TRBD1. CDR3 length equals 15 residues. Germline CDR1 reads LGHDT; CDR2 reads YNNKEL (reference sequence). The J segment lost 6 bases and the V segment lost 1 base, leaving 2 bases of the junction unmatched.

This chain connects TRBV2 to TRBJ1-5; 9 bases match TRBD1. From germline, CDR1 is SNHLY and CDR2 FYNNEI. Trimming at V came to 5 bases and at J to 5 bases, leaving 7 bases not matched to a gene. The CDR3 extends over 15 amino acids. CDR3 sequence reads: CASSWTGERYQPQHF. The CDR3 nucleotides are TGTGCCAGCAGTTGGACAGGGGAGCGATATCAGCCCCAGCATTTT.